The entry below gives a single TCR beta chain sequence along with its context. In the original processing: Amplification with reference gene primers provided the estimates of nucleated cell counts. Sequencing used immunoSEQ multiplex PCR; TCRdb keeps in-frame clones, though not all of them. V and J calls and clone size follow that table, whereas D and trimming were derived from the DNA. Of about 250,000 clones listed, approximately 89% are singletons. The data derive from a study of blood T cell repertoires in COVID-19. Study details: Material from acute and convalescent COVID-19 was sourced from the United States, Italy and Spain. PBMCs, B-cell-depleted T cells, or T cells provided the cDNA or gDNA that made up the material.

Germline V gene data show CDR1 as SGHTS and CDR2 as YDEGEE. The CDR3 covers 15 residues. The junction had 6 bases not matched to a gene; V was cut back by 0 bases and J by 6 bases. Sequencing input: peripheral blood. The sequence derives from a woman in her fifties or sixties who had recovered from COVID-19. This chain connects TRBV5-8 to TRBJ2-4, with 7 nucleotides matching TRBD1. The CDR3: CASSLVLDRTNIQYF. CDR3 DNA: TGTGCCAGCAGCTTGGTACTGGACAGGACAAACATTCAGTACTTC.